One sample yielded the 7 T cell receptor beta chains listed below, sequenced in a study of CD8 T cells in Susac syndrome. Random hexamers primed reverse transcription of about 0.45 to 1 ug RNA. TCRdb fed the immunoSEQ multiplex PCR reads into MiXCR, producing one record per CDR3 protein. The sample shows some 300,000 distinct CDR3 sequences, around 84% of them seen only once. Sequenced material: CD8+ T cells from PBMCs. These receptors were taken from a human donor with multiple sclerosis.

The chain couples TRBV10-2 to TRBJ2-7, with TRBD2 matching 8 bases. V was clipped by 5 bases and J by 6 bases; unmatched bases: 12. CDR3 length: 15 residues. Germline V gene sequence: CDR1 WSHSY, CDR2 SAAADI. CDR3 in DNA: TGCGCCAGCAGTTCCCCTAGCGGGCCACGGGTCGAGCAGTACTTC. Translated, it gives CASSSPSGPRVEQYF.

The chain has TRBV20-1 and TRBJ2-7; D possibly matches TRBD1 or TRBD2 (7 bases each). The V end was cut by 5 bases, the J end by 5 bases, with 22 bases between. Germline V gives CDR1 DFQATT, CDR2 SNEGSKA (reference sequence). This CDR3 contains 15 residues. The CDR3 bases are TGCAGTGCTCAGGGGGGGGCGCTGATGTTGGACGAGCAGTACTTC. As protein: CSAQGGALMLDEQYF.

The CDR3 bases are TGCGCCAGCAGCTTGGCCAACCTAGCCCATGAGCAGTTCTTC. Its protein is CASSLANLAHEQFF. The V call is TRBV5-1, the J call TRBJ2-1, with D tentatively TRBD2 (5 bases). This CDR3 comprises 14 residues. The germline V and J ends were trimmed by 0 bases and 8 bases, with 12 bases remaining between them. Per germline, CDR1 SGHRS and CDR2 YFSETQ.

The chain is built from TRBV19 and TRBJ1-2; D is unresolved. V was trimmed by 7 bases and J by 10 bases, leaving 22 bases between them. This CDR3 spans 14 amino acids. The germline CDR1 and CDR2 sequences are LNHDA and SQIVND (reference sequence). CDR3: CASIQDPSYSLYTF. CDR3 sequence (DNA): TGTGCCAGTATCCAGGACCCAAGTTATTCCCTCTACACCTTC.

The chain has TRBV14 and TRBJ2-2; D perhaps matches TRBD1 (6 bases). Germline-derived CDR1 and CDR2 are SGHDN and FVKESK. The CDR3 totals 19 residues. Trimming shortened V by 6 bases and J by 7 bases, and 30 bases separated the two germline ends. CDR3 in DNA: TGTGCCAGCAGTCACCTCCGGGACATCTCTGACCTCAGGGGCGGGGAGCTGTTTTTT. Translated: CASSHLRDISDLRGGELFF.

The gene calls are TRBV7-6 and TRBJ2-3; 12 nucleotides line up with TRBD2. The CDR3 has 18 amino acids. Germline V gene lookup returns CDR1 SGHVS and CDR2 FNYEAQ. V gave up 0 bases and J gave up 2 bases; unmatched junction bases: 6. CDR3 sequence: CASSLAGGLAGLTDTQYF. The CDR3, as DNA: TGTGCCAGCAGCTTAGCGGGGGGACTAGCGGGTCTCACAGATACGCAGTATTTT.

V and J are TRBV9 and TRBJ1-1, with D tentatively TRBD1 (5 bases). The germline V gene has CDR1 SGDLS and CDR2 YYNGEE. Trimming left V 0 bases short and J 0 bases short, with 9 bases between. This CDR3 has 15 amino acids. Here the CDR3 reads CASSVDGGVNTEAFF. The CDR3 DNA sequence: TGTGCCAGCAGCGTAGATGGGGGGGTGAACACTGAAGCTTTCTTT.